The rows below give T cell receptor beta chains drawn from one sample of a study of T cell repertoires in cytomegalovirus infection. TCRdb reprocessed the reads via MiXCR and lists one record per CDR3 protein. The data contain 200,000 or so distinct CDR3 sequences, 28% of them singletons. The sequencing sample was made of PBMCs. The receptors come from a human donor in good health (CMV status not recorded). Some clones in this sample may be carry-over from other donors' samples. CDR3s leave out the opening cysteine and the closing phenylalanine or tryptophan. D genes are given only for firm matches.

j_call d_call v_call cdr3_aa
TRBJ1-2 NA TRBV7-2 ASSLIGREGSYGYT
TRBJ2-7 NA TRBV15 ATSPGLIPYEQY
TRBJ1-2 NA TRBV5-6 ASSERGTGHYGYT
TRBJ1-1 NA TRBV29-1 SVEMAPGAEAF
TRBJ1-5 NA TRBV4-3 ASSQRSGDQPQH
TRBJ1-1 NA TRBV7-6 ASSLVGPGATEAF
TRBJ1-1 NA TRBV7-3 ASSLSGLNTEAF
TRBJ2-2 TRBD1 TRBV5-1 ASSLQPGTDTTGELF
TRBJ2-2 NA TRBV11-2 ASSYPGRGTGELF
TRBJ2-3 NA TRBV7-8 ASSLGSVTDTQY
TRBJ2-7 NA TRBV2 ASFIQGWEQY
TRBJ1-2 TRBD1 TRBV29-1 STGTGRDGYT
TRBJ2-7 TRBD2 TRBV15 ATSRDEWGTSSYEQY
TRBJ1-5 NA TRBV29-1 SVEVGKSIGNQPQH
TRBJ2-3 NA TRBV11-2 ASSLRGGLIRPDTQY
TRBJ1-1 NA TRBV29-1 SVLPVDTEAF
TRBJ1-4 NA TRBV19 ASSIGRTNEKLF
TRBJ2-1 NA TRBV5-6 ASSLAWNEQF
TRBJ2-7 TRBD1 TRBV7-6 ASSLGDSSYSYEQY
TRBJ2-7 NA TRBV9 ASSAGTPSYEQY
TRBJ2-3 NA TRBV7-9 ASSPGSSTDTQY
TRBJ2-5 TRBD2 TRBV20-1 SASPGLAGRGEETQY
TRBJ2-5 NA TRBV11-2 ASSLGSGQNQETQY
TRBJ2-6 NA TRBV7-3 ASSLRAGVSSGANVLT
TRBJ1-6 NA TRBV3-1 ASSLTDNSPLH
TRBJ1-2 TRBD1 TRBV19 ASSIATGGDYGYT
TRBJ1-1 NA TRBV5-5 ASSLSGRYRNTEAF
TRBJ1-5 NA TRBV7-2 ASSLEAVSGQPQH
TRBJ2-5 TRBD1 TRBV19 AISQQGEEGETQY
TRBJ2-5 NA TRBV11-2 ASSLGRQETQY
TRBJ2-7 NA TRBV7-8 ASSLELVGSHPYEQY
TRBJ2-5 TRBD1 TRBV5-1 ASRRTGASQEAQY
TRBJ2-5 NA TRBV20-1 SARDQGFQSETQY
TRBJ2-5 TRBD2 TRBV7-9 ASSFPRGGPETQY
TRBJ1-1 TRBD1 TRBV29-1 SSTGAGWNTEAF
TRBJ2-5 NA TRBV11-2 ASSLAGVEAETQY